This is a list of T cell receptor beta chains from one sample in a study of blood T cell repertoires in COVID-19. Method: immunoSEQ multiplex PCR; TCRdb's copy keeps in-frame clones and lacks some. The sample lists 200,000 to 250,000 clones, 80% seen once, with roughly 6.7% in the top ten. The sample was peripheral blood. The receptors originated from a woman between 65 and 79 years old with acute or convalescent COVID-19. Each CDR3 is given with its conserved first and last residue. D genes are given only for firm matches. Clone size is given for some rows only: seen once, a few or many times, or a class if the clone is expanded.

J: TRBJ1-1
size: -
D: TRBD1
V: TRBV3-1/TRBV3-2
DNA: TGTGCCAGCACACAGGGGTCTGAAGCTTTCTTT
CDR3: CASTQGSEAFF

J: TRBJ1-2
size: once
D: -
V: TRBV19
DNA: TGTGCCAGTAGATTGGCGGGAAACAACTATGGCTACACCTTC
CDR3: CASRLAGNNYGYTF

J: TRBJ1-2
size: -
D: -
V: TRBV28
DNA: TGTGCCAGCGGAGTACCTAACTATGGCTACACCTTC
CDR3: CASGVPNYGYTF

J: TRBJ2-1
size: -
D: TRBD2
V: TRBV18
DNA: TGTGCCAGCTCACCACTGCAGACTAGCGGGGGCTACAATGAGCAGTTCTTC
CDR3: CASSPLQTSGGYNEQFF

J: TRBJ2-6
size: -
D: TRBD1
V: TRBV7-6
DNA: TGTGCCTCCAGCTTGGGGACAGGGTGGTCTGGGGCCAACGTCCTGACTTTC
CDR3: CASSLGTGWSGANVLTF

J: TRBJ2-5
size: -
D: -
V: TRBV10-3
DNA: TGTGCCATCAGTGAAGGACACCGTAGGGGAGAGACCCAGTACTTC
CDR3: CAISEGHRRGETQYF

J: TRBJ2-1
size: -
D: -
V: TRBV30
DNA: TGTGCCTGGAGTGTACGTAGTGAGCAGTTCTTC
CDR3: CAWSVRSEQFF

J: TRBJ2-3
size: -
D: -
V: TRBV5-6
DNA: TGTGCCAGCAGCTGGAGAGGGATGGGCACAGATACGCAGTATTTT
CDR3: CASSWRGMGTDTQYF

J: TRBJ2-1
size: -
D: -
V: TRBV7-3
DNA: TGTGCCAGCAGCCGAGGGTCCTACAATGAGCAGTTCTTC
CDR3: CASSRGSYNEQFF

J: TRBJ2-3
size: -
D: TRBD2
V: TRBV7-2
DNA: TGTGCCAGCAGCTTAATTAGCGGGGGGGCCGATACGCAGTATTTT
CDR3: CASSLISGGADTQYF

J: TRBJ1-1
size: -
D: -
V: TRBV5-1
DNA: TGCGCCAGCAGCCCCATACAGCCGAACACTGAAGCTTTCTTT
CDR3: CASSPIQPNTEAFF

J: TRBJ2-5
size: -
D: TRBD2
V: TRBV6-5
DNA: TGTGCCAGCAGTTCGGGAGGAGAGACCCAGTACTTC
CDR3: CASSSGGETQYF

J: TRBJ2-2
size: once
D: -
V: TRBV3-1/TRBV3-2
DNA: TGTGCCAGCAGCCCCCTCGATGTGGCCGGGGAAGCAGGCACCGGGGAGCTGTTTTTT
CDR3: CASSPLDVAGEAGTGELFF

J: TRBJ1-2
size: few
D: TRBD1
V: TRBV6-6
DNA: TGTGCCAGCAGGCCCGGGACAGGGCCCAACTATGGCTACACCTTC
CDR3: CASRPGTGPNYGYTF

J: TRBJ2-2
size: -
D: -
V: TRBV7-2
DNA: TGTGCCAGCAGCTTAGTTGGGCACGGGGGAAGAACCGGGGAGCTGTTTTTT
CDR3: CASSLVGHGGRTGELFF

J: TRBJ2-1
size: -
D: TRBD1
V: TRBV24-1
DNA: TGTGCCACCAAGGGACAGGGGTTCAATGAGCAGTTCTTC
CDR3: CATKGQGFNEQFF

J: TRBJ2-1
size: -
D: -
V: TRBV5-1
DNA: TGCGCCAGCAAGGGCGAGGGTGAGCAGTTCTTC
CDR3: CASKGEGEQFF

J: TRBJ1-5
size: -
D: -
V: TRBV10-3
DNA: TGTGCCATCAGCGCGGGACGGGAGGGCGGTCAGCCCCAGCATTTT
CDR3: CAISAGREGGQPQHF

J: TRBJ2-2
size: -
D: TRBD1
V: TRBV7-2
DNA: TGTGCCAGCAGCTTCCCGTACAGGGGGAAGGACACCGGGGAGCTGTTTTTT
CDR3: CASSFPYRGKDTGELFF

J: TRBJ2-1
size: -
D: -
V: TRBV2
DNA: TGTGCCAGTGGCGGGTACAATGAGCAGTTCTTC
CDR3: CASGGYNEQFF

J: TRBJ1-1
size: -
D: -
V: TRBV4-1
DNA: TGCGCCAGCAGCCAAGCGACTGGGGCGGTGGCGAACACTGAAGCTTTCTTT
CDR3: CASSQATGAVANTEAFF

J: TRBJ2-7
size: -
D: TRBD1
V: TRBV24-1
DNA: TGTGCCACCAGTGACCACGGACAGGGGGCTGTCGAGCAGTACTTC
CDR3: CATSDHGQGAVEQYF

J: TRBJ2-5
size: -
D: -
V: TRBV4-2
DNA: TGTGCCAGCAGCCAAGGAATCGGTTCGGGAAGTGAGACCCAGTACTTC
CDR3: CASSQGIGSGSETQYF

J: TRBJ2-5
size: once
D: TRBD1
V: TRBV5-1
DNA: TGCGCCAGCGGAGACAGGGTTGGAGAGACCCAGTACTTC
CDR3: CASGDRVGETQYF

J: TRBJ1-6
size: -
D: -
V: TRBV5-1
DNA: TGCGCCAGCAGCCGGGGGGATAATTCACCCCTCCACTTT
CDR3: CASSRGDNSPLHF

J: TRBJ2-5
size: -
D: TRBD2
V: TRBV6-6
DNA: TGTGCCAGCAGAGCCCGACTAGCGGCCCAGACCCAGTACTTC
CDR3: CASRARLAAQTQYF

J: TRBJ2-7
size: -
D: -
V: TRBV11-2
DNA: TGTGCCAGCAGCCTCGAGGGGGGGGCCTCCCTCTACGAGCAGTACTTC
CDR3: CASSLEGGASLYEQYF

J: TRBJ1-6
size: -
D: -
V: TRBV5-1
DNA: TGCGCCAGCAGGCCTGAAATAGGGGATTCACCCCTCCACTTT
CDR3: CASRPEIGDSPLHF

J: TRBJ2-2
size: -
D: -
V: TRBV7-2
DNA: TGTGCCAGTACCCGGGGACAAAACACCGGGGAGCTGTTTTTT
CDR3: CASTRGQNTGELFF

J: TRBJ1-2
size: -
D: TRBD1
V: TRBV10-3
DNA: TGTGCCATCAGTGAGGGGACAGGGGGTATGGGCTACACCTTC
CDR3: CAISEGTGGMGYTF

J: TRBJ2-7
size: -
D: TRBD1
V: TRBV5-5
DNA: TGTGCCAGCAGCCTAGGGACAGGCCCCTACGAGCAGTACTTC
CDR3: CASSLGTGPYEQYF

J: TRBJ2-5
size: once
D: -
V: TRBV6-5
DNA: TGTGCCAGCAGTTACCCCCAGGGTAGGGAAAGGGAGACCCAGTACTTC
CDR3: CASSYPQGRERETQYF

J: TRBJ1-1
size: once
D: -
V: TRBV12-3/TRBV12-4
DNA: TGTGCCAGCAAACGGGTTGAGAGGACTGAAGCTTTCTTT
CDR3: CASKRVERTEAFF

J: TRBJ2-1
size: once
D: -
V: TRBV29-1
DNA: TGCAGCGTGACTTTCTACAATGAGCAGTTCTTC
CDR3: CSVTFYNEQFF

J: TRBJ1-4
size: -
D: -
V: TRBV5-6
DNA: TGTGCCAGCAGCTTGGTTGGCAGGACTAATGAAAAACTGTTTTTT
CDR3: CASSLVGRTNEKLFF

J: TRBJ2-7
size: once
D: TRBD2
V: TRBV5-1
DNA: TGCGCCAGCAGCTCGGTGAGCGGGGTCTACGAGCAGTACTTC
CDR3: CASSSVSGVYEQYF

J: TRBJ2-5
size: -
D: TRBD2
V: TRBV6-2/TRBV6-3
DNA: TGTGCCAGCAGTTACCGGTTAGCGGGGGGTCGGGAGACCCAGTACTTC
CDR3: CASSYRLAGGRETQYF

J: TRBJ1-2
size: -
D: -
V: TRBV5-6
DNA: TGTGCCAGCAGCTTAAACAGATATAACTATGGCTACACCTTC
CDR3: CASSLNRYNYGYTF

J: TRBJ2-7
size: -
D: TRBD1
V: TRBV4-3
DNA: TGCGCCAGCAGCCAAGATCAGGGGGCCCGGTACGAGCAGTACTTC
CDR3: CASSQDQGARYEQYF

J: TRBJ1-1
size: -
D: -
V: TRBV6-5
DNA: TGTGCCACCCGTCGTCCCGGCGGGAACACTGAAGCTTTCTTT
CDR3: CATRRPGGNTEAFF

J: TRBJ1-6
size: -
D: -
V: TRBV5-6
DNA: TGTGCCAGCAGCCGCCTTACGGATAATTCACCCCTCCACTTT
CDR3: CASSRLTDNSPLHF

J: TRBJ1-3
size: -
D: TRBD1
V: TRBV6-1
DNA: TGTGCCAGCAGTGACCCGGGACAGTTCCCTGGAAACACCATATATTTT
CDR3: CASSDPGQFPGNTIYF

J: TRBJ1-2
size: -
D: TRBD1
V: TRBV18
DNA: TGCCGGACAGGGGATAACTATGGCTACACCTTC
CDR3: CRTGDNYGYTF

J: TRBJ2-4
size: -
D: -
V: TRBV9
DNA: TGTGCCAGCAGCGTACACCAAGACCCCAGGGTAAACATTCAGTACTTC
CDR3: CASSVHQDPRVNIQYF

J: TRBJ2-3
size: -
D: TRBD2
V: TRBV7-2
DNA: TGTGCCAGCAGTTCTAGCGGGGGGTTGGCAGATACGCAGTATTTT
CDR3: CASSSSGGLADTQYF

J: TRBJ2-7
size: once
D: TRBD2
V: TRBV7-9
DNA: TGTGCCAGCGGCCCAGGGACTAGCGGAACCTACGAGCAGTACTTC
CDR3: CASGPGTSGTYEQYF

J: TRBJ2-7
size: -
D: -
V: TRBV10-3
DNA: TGTGCCATCAGTGGGGAGGGGGGCGAGCAGTACTTC
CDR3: CAISGEGGEQYF

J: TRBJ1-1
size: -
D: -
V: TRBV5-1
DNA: TGCGCCAGCAGCTCCAGGGAGAACACTGAAGCTTTCTTT
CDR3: CASSSRENTEAFF